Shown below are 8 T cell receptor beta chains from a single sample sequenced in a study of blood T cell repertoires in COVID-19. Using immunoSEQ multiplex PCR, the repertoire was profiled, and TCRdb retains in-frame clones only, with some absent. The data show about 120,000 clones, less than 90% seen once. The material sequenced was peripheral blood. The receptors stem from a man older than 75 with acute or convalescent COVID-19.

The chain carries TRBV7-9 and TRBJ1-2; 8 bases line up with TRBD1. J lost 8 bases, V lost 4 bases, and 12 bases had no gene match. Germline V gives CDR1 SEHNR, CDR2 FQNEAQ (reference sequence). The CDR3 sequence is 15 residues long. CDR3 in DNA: TGTGCCAGCAGCTCCCATTGGACAGGGAGTGACGGCTACACCTTC. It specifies CASSSHWTGSDGYTF.

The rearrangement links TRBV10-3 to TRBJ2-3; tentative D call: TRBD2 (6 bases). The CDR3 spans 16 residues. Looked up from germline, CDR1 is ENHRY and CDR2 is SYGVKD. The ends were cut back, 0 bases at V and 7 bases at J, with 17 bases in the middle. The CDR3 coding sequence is TGTGCCATCAGTGAGTCGGGGGGAGCCTCCGTTTATACGCAGTATTTT. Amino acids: CAISESGGASVYTQYF.

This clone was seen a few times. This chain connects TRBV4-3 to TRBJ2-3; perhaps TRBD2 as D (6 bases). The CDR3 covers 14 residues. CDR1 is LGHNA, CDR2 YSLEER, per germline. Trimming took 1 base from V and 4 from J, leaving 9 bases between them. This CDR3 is CASSQGRASDTQYF. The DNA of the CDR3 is TGCGCCAGCAGCCAAGGGAGGGCCTCAGATACGCAGTATTTT.

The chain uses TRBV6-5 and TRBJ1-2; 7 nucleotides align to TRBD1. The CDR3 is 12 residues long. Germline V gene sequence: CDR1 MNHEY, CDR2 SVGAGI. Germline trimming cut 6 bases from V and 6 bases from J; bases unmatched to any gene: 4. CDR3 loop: CASSDRVDGYTF. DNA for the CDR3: TGTGCCAGCAGCGACAGGGTGGATGGCTACACCTTC.

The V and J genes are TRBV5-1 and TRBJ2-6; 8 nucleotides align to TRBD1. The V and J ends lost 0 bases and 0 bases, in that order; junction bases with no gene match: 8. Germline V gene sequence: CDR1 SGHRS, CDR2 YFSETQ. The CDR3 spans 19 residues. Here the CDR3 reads CASSLERQGASSGANVLTF. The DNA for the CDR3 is TGCGCCAGCAGCTTGGAAAGGCAGGGGGCCTCCTCTGGGGCCAACGTCCTGACTTTC.

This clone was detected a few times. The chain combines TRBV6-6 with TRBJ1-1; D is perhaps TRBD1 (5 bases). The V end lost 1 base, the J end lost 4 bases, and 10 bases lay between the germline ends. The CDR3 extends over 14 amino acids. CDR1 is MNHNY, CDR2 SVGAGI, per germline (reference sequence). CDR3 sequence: CASSYLGGATEAFF. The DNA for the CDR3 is TGTGCCAGCAGTTACTTGGGGGGAGCCACTGAAGCTTTCTTT.

The CDR3 DNA is TGTGCCAGCAGCCAAGAGGGGGCAGGGGAGACCCAGTACTTC. Its translation is CASSQEGAGETQYF. The chain carries TRBV14 and TRBJ2-5; TRBD1 is a possible D gene (6 bases). In germline, CDR1 is SGHDN, CDR2 FVKESK. This CDR3 has 14 residues. The ends were cut back, 0 bases at V and 5 bases at J, with 10 bases in the middle.

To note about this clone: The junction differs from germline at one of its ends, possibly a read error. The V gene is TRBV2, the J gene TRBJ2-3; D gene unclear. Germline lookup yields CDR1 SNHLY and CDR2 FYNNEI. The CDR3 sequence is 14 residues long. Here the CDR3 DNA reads TGTGCCAGCGGTGAAATGGCGGAAAGGGATACGCAGTATTTT. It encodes CASGEMAERDTQYF.